This record concerns one T cell receptor (beta chain) sequence. Its target is unknown. One end of the junction does not line up with germline, which may come from a read error. From the 5' RACE reads, TCRdb called clonotypes with MiXCR, one entry per CDR3 protein. The sample lists 450,000 to 550,000 distinct CDR3 sequences; roughly a fifth were seen once. Germline CDR1 is LGHDT and CDR2 is YNNKEL (reference sequence). The CDR3 runs to 17 residues. This record belongs to a study of T cells after yellow fever vaccination. Overall study results and limits: It was a weaker secondary response, yet one that peaked faster, at day 5 versus 15. Re-detected after boosting: most primary clones, 96% of CD4 and less than 90% of CD8. FACS-sorted repertoires could contain abundant clonotypes contaminating from the bulk population.

Sequenced material: PBMCs, taken approximately 22 days after the first yellow fever vaccination. The chain combines TRBV3-1 with TRBJ2-5; TRBD2 aligns across 9 bases. The source is a man aged 18 to 30 who received the YFV17D yellow fever vaccine. The CDR3 sequence: CASSQSASGVTGETQYF. The CDR3 DNA reads as TGTGCCAGTAGCCAATCGGCTAGCGGGGTAACGGGGGAGACCCAGTACTTC.